The rows below give T cell receptor beta chains drawn from one sample of a study of siplizumab effects on memory and regulatory T cells. Some clones are missing from TCRdb's copy, which holds only in-frame ones; the method was immunoSEQ multiplex PCR. In the table there are approximately 68,000 clones, about 90% of which are singletons. The sequenced material came from CD8+ T cells sorted from blood. The source is a human donor in good health. Each CDR3 is given with its conserved first and last residue. D genes are given only for firm matches. Expanded clones are given a class, and other clones once, few, many or no size at all.

d_call: NA
j_call: TRBJ1-2
clone_size: NA
v_call: TRBV7-9
cdr3_aa: CASSLTGYTF
cdr3_nt: TGTGCCAGCAGCCTTACCGGCTACACCTTC

d_call: TRBD2
j_call: TRBJ2-5
clone_size: NA
v_call: TRBV11-2
cdr3_aa: CASSWTSGVQETQYF
cdr3_nt: TGTGCCAGCAGCTGGACTAGCGGGGTCCAAGAGACCCAGTACTTC

d_call: NA
j_call: TRBJ2-3
clone_size: NA
v_call: TRBV6-5
cdr3_aa: CASSYVATYTTDTQYF
cdr3_nt: TGTGCCAGCAGTTACGTGGCTACATATACCACAGATACGCAGTATTTT

d_call: NA
j_call: TRBJ1-2
clone_size: NA
v_call: TRBV5-4
cdr3_aa: CASSSFRQSHIYGYTF
cdr3_nt: TGTGCCAGCAGCAGTTTTCGACAGTCCCATATCTATGGCTACACCTTC

d_call: NA
j_call: TRBJ2-5
clone_size: NA
v_call: TRBV11-3
cdr3_aa: CASSAYGYDQETQYF
cdr3_nt: TGTGCCAGCTCAGCTTACGGTTACGACCAAGAGACCCAGTACTTC

d_call: NA
j_call: TRBJ2-1
clone_size: NA
v_call: TRBV4-1
cdr3_aa: CASSPGSNYNEQFF
cdr3_nt: TGCGCCAGCAGCCCAGGGTCAAACTACAATGAGCAGTTCTTC

d_call: TRBD1
j_call: TRBJ1-4
clone_size: NA
v_call: TRBV4-1
cdr3_aa: CASSQPTGFREKLFF
cdr3_nt: TGCGCCAGCAGCCAGCCGACAGGGTTTCGTGAAAAACTGTTTTTT

d_call: TRBD2
j_call: TRBJ2-3
clone_size: NA
v_call: TRBV19
cdr3_aa: CASSILAGVTDTQYF
cdr3_nt: TGTGCCAGTAGTATCCTAGCGGGAGTGACAGATACGCAGTATTTT

d_call: TRBD2
j_call: TRBJ2-7
clone_size: NA
v_call: TRBV28
cdr3_aa: CASRRGSSYEQYF
cdr3_nt: TGTGCCAGCAGGCGGGGGTCTTCCTACGAGCAGTACTTC

d_call: NA
j_call: TRBJ2-1
clone_size: NA
v_call: TRBV29-1
cdr3_aa: CSGVGISVHNEQFF
cdr3_nt: TGCAGCGGGGTGGGGATTAGCGTGCACAATGAGCAGTTCTTC

d_call: NA
j_call: TRBJ2-5
clone_size: NA
v_call: TRBV11-2
cdr3_aa: CASSLGPGIGETQYF
cdr3_nt: TGTGCCAGCAGCTTAGGTCCCGGGATAGGGGAGACCCAGTACTTC

d_call: TRBD1
j_call: TRBJ1-1
clone_size: NA
v_call: TRBV5-8
cdr3_aa: CASSLGTGGVEAFF
cdr3_nt: TGTGCCAGCAGCTTGGGAACAGGGGGCGTTGAAGCTTTCTTT

d_call: TRBD2
j_call: TRBJ2-3
clone_size: NA
v_call: TRBV7-9
cdr3_aa: CASRGLAGGFADTQYF
cdr3_nt: TGTGCCAGCAGGGGACTAGCGGGAGGATTCGCAGATACGCAGTATTTT

d_call: NA
j_call: TRBJ2-1
clone_size: NA
v_call: TRBV6-1
cdr3_aa: CASSEGVYYNEQFF
cdr3_nt: TGTGCCAGCAGTGAGGGGGTCTACTACAATGAGCAGTTCTTC

d_call: NA
j_call: TRBJ1-2
clone_size: NA
v_call: TRBV25-1
cdr3_aa: CASSDPTEINYGYTF
cdr3_nt: TGTGCCAGCAGTGACCCGACAGAGATTAACTATGGCTACACCTTC

d_call: NA
j_call: TRBJ2-1
clone_size: once
v_call: TRBV5-1
cdr3_aa: CASSLEWGHLEDEQFF
cdr3_nt: TGCGCCAGCAGCTTGGAATGGGGACACCTCGAGGATGAGCAGTTCTTC

d_call: TRBD2
j_call: TRBJ2-1
clone_size: NA
v_call: TRBV29-1
cdr3_aa: CSANAGGTYNEQFF
cdr3_nt: TGCAGCGCTAATGCGGGGGGAACCTACAATGAGCAGTTCTTC

d_call: NA
j_call: TRBJ2-1
clone_size: once
v_call: TRBV7-9
cdr3_aa: CASSLAGSSYNEQFF
cdr3_nt: TGTGCCAGCAGCTTAGCGGGGAGCTCCTACAATGAGCAGTTCTTC

d_call: NA
j_call: TRBJ2-2
clone_size: NA
v_call: TRBV19
cdr3_aa: CASSWTGLTGELFF
cdr3_nt: TGTGCCAGTAGTTGGACGGGGCTCACCGGGGAGCTGTTTTTT

d_call: NA
j_call: TRBJ2-7
clone_size: once
v_call: TRBV27
cdr3_aa: CASSLGPAYEQYF
cdr3_nt: TGTGCCAGCAGTTTGGGACCCGCTTACGAGCAGTACTTC

d_call: NA
j_call: TRBJ2-4
clone_size: NA
v_call: TRBV2
cdr3_aa: CASTRRQNHEAKNIQYF
cdr3_nt: TGTGCCAGCACAAGGCGACAGAACCATGAGGCCAAAAACATTCAGTACTTC

d_call: NA
j_call: TRBJ1-4
clone_size: NA
v_call: TRBV9
cdr3_aa: CASSATPQGADEKLFF
cdr3_nt: TGTGCCAGCAGCGCTACCCCACAGGGTGCGGATGAAAAACTGTTTTTT

d_call: TRBD2
j_call: TRBJ2-1
clone_size: NA
v_call: TRBV27
cdr3_aa: CASSSLAGSSYNEQFF
cdr3_nt: TGTGCCAGCAGTTCCCTAGCGGGGAGCTCCTACAATGAGCAGTTCTTC